The 9 T cell receptor beta chains listed next were all sequenced from one sample in a study of human T cells and chemical hapten exposure. The library tagged individual cDNA molecules with unique molecular identifiers. TCRdb used MiXCR to reprocess the reads, holding one entry per CDR3 protein. Of just over 2,500 distinct CDR3 sequences listed, around 40% are singletons. Indicated treatment: therapeutic diphenylcyclopropenone sensitization with weekly scalp DPC. The sequencing used whole blood, collected before DPC sensitization or 2, 6, or about 24 weeks after (not recorded which). The receptors derive from an adult with alopecia areata. Some clones in this sample may be carry-over from other donors' samples. This table probably holds off-target reads from a library built for another chain.

The chain carries TRBV11-2 and TRBJ2-3, with D possibly TRBD2 on 5 matching bases. CDR3 length equals 16 residues. V shed 0 bases and J shed 6 bases, with 16 bases lying between them. Per germline, CDR1 SGHAT and CDR2 FQNNGV. Here the CDR3 reads CASSLDLDGKADTQYF. CDR3 in DNA: TGTGCCAGCAGCTTAGATCTGGACGGGAAGGCTGATACGCAGTATTTT.

This clonotype was detected a few times. The chain couples TRBV5-1 to TRBJ2-3, with D perhaps matching TRBD2 (6 bases). The V and J ends lost 2 bases and 7 bases respectively, with 11 bases between them. CDR3 length: 13 residues. Germline-derived CDR1 and CDR2 are SGHRS and YFSETQ. The CDR3 reads CASSFFGTYTQYF. CDR3 nucleotides: TGCGCCAGCAGCTTCTTCGGGACTTATACGCAGTATTTT.

This chain connects TRBV20-1 to TRBJ2-7, with D uncertain. In germline, CDR1 is DFQATT, CDR2 SNEGSKA (reference sequence). CDR3 length equals 13 residues. Trimming left V 7 bases short and J 0 bases short, with 13 bases between. The chain's CDR3 is CSVWRENSYEQYF. Written as DNA, the CDR3 is TGCAGTGTTTGGAGAGAAAACTCCTACGAGCAGTACTTC.

Comment on this clonotype: The junction differs from germline at one of its ends, possibly a read error. The genes are TRBV7-9 and TRBJ2-6; perhaps TRBD1 as D (5 bases). Germline V gene data show CDR1 as SEHNR and CDR2 as FQNEAQ (reference sequence). The CDR3 consists of 13 residues. CDR3 amino acids: CASSLGGANILTF. The CDR3 nucleotides read TGTGCCAGCAGCCTTGGTGGGGCCAACATCCTGACTTTC.

The rearrangement links TRBV6-5 to TRBJ2-7, with a weak D call TRBD1 (5 bases). CDR1 and CDR2 from the germline V gene are MNHEY and SVGAGI. This CDR3 is built from 15 residues. Trimming took 3 bases from V and 3 from J, leaving 15 bases between them. This CDR3 reads CASSYKGRDSYEQYF. The CDR3 DNA follows: TGTGCCAGCAGTTATAAGGGGCGCGATAGCTACGAGCAGTACTTC.

There are a few counts of this clonotype. The chain couples TRBV29-1 to TRBJ1-2, with D unresolved. CDR1 is SQVTM and CDR2 is ANQGSEA in the germline V gene. V was clipped by 3 bases and J by 8 bases, with 19 bases between them. The CDR3 contains 14 residues. CDR3 nucleotides: TGCAGCGTTGAGAAGGTCATTTGGGAGGGAGGCTACACCTTC. This sequence encodes CSVEKVIWEGGYTF.

This chain joins TRBV20-1 and TRBJ2-3, with D unclear. The CDR3 sequence is 11 residues long. Germline CDR1 reads DFQATT; CDR2 reads SNEGSKA (reference sequence). The germline V and J ends were trimmed by 0 bases and 3 bases, with 1 base remaining between them. CDR3 in amino acids: CSARDTDTQYF. In DNA form, the CDR3 reads TGCAGTGCTAGAGATACAGATACGCAGTATTTT.

As to this clonotype: No DNA is shown, since the ends of the CDR3 on it are uncertain; the CDR3 is the one TCRdb lists. This chain uses TRBV7-8 with TRBJ2-2; the table calls TRBD1, which could not be checked here. The CDR3 adds up to 15 amino acids, both ends counted. Germline V gene data show CDR1 as SGHVS and CDR2 as FQNEAQ. CDR3 residues: CASSLGRGDPGSCFF.

The chain carries TRBV20-1 and TRBJ2-7; 7 bases align to TRBD2. There are 13 residues in the CDR3. Losses at the gene ends were 4 bases for V and 9 bases for J; bases not matched to a gene: 12. Per germline, CDR1 DFQATT and CDR2 SNEGSKA (reference sequence). CDR3: CSAKTSTGLGQYF. CDR3 in DNA: TGCAGTGCTAAGACTAGCACCGGTCTAGGGCAGTACTTC.